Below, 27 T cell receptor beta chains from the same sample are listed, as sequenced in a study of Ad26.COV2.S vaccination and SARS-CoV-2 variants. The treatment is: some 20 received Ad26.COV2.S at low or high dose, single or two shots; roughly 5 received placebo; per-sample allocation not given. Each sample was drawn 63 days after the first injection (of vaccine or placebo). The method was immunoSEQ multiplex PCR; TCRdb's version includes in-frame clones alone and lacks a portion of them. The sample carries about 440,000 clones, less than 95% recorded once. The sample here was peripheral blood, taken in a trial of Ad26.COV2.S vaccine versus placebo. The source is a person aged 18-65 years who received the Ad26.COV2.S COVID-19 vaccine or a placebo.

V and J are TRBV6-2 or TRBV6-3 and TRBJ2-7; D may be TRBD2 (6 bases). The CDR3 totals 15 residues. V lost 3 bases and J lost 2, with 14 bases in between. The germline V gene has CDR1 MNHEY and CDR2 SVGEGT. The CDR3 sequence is CASSYNRRGTYEQYF. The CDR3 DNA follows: TGTGCCAGCAGTTATAACCGCCGCGGGACCTACGAGCAGTACTTC.

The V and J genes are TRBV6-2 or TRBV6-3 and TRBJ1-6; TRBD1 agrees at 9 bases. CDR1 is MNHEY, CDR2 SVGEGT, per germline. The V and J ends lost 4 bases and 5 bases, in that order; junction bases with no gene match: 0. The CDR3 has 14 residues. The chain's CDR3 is CASSWDRDNSPLHF. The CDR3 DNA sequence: TGTGCCAGCAGTTGGGACAGGGATAATTCACCCCTCCACTTT.

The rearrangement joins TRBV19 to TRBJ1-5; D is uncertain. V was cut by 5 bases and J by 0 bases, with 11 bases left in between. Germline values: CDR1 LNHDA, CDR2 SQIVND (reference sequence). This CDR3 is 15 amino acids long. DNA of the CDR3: TGTGCCAGTAGTCGAATAGAAAATAGCAATCAGCCCCAGCATTTT. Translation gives CASSRIENSNQPQHF.

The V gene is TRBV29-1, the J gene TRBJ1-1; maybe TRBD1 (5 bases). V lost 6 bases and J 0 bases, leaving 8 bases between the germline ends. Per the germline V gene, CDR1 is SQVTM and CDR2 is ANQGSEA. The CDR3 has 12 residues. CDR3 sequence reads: CSVGRVNTEAFF. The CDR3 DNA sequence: TGCAGCGTCGGCAGGGTGAACACTGAAGCTTTCTTT.

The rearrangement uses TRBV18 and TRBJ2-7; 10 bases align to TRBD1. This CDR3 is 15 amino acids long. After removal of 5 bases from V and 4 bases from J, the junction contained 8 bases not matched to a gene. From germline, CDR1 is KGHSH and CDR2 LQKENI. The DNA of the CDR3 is TGTGCCAGCTCAGAGGACAGGGGGACTGGGTACGAGCAGTACTTC. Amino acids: CASSEDRGTGYEQYF.

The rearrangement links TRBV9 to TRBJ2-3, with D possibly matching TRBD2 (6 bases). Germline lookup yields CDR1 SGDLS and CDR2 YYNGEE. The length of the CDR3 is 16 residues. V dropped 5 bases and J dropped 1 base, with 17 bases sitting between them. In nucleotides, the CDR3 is TGTGCCAGCAGGGGTAGCGGAGGACTCGGCACAGATACGCAGTATTTT. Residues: CASRGSGGLGTDTQYF.

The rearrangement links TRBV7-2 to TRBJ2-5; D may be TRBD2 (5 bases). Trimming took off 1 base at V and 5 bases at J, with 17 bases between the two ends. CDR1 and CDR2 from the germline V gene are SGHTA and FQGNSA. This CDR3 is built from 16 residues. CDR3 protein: CASSLGLASLRETQYF. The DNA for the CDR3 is TGTGCCAGCAGCTTAGGCCTAGCTTCCCTGCGGGAGACCCAGTACTTC. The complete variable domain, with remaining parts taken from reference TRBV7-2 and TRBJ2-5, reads GAGVSQSPSNKVTEKGKDVELRCDPISGHTALYWYRQSLGQGLEFLIYFQGNSAPDKSGLPSDRFSAERTGGSVSTLTIQRTQQEDSAVYLCASSLGLASLRETQYFGPGTRLLVL.

CDR3 region: CASSQDSRQGAWGHEKLFF. CDR3 bases: TGCGCCAGCAGCCAAGATTCGAGACAGGGGGCATGGGGGCATGAAAAACTGTTTTTT. This chain joins TRBV4-3 and TRBJ1-4; 10 positions match TRBD1. This CDR3 has 19 residues. The V gene's germline CDR1 is LGHNA and CDR2 YSLEER. The V and J ends lost 0 bases and 6 bases, in that order; junction bases with no gene match: 13.

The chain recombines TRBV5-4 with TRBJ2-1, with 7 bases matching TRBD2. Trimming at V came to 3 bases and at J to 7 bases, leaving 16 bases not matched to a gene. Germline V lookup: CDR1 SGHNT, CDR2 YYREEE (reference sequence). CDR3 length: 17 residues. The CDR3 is CASSSNWGRAIGNEQFF. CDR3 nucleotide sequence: TGTGCCAGCAGCTCAAACTGGGGGAGGGCCATCGGGAATGAGCAGTTCTTC.

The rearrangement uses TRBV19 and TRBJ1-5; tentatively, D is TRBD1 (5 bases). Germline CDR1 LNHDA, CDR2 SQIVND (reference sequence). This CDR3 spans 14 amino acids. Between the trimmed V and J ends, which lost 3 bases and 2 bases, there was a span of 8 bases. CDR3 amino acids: CASSISGGNQPQHF. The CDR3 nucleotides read TGTGCCAGTAGTATCTCGGGGGGCAATCAGCCCCAGCATTTT.

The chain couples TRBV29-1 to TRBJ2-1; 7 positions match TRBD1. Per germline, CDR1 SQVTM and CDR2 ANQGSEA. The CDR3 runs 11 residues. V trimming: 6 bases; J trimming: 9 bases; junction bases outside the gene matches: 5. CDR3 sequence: CSVRRTGEQFF. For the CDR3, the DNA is TGCAGCGTCCGAAGGACAGGTGAGCAGTTCTTC.

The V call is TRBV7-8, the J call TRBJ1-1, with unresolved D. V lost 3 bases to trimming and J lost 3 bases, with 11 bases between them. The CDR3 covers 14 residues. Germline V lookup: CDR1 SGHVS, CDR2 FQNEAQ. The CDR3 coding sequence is TGTGCCAGCAGCTTCAAGGTCCCTGACACTGAAGCTTTCTTT. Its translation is CASSFKVPDTEAFF.

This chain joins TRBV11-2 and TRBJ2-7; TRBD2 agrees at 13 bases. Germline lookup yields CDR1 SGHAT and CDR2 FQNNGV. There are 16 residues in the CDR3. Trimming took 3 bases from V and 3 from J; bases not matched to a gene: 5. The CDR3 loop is CASSLRTSGGIYEQYF. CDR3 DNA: TGTGCCAGCAGCTTGAGGACTAGCGGGGGAATCTACGAGCAGTACTTC.

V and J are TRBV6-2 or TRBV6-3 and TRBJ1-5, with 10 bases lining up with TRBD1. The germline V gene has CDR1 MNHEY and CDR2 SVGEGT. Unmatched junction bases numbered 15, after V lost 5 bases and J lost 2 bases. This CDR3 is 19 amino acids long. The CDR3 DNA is TGTGCCAGCAGTAAGGGGCGACAGGGGGCGAGGTGGGGCAATCAGCCCCAGCATTTT. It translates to CASSKGRQGARWGNQPQHF.

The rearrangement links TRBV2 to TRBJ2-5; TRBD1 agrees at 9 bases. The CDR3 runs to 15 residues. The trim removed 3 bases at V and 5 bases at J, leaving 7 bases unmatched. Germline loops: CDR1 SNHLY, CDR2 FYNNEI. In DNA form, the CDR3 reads TGTGCCAGCAGTGATCGAACAGGGGGCATGGAGACCCAGTACTTC. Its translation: CASSDRTGGMETQYF.

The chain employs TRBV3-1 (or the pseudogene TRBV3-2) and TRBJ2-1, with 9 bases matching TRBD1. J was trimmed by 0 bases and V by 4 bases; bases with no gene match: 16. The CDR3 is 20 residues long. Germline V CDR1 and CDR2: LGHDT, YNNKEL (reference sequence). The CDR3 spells CASSPYSNTGTGSSYNEQFF. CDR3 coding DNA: TGTGCCAGCAGCCCTTACTCAAATACCGGGACAGGGAGCTCCTACAATGAGCAGTTCTTC.

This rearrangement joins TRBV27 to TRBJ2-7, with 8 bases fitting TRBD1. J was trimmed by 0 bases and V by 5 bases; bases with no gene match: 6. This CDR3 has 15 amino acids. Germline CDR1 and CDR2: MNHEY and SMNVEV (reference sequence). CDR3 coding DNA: TGTGCCAGCAGTACGCGGGACAGGCCCTCCTACGAGCAGTACTTC. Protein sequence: CASSTRDRPSYEQYF.

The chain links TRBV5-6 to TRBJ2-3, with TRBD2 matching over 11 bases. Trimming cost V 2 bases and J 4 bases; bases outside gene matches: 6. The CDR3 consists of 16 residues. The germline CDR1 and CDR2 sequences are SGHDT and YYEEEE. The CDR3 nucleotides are TGTGCCAGCAGCTTCGGGACTAGCGGCCGTCCAGATACGCAGTATTTT. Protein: CASSFGTSGRPDTQYF.

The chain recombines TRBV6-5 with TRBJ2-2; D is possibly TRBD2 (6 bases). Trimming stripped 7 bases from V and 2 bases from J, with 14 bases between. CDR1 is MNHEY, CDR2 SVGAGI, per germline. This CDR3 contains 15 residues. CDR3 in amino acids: CASTGVGSNTGELFF. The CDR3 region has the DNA TGTGCCAGCACGGGAGTAGGAAGCAACACCGGGGAGCTGTTTTTT.

In nucleotides, the CDR3 is TGTGCCAGCAGCCCTCTCGGGCTTCCAGAGACCCAGTACTTC. It is translated as CASSPLGLPETQYF. J is TRBJ2-5 and V is TRBV9; D not resolved. This CDR3 is 14 amino acids long. V lost 4 bases and J lost 4, with 14 bases in between. Germline assignment: CDR1 SGDLS and CDR2 YYNGEE.

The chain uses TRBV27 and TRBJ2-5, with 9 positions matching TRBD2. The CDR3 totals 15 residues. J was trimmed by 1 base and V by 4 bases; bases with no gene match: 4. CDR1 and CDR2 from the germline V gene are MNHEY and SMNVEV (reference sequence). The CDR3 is CASSSLTSGQETQYF. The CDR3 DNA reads TGTGCCAGCAGTTCCTTGACTAGCGGCCAAGAGACCCAGTACTTC.

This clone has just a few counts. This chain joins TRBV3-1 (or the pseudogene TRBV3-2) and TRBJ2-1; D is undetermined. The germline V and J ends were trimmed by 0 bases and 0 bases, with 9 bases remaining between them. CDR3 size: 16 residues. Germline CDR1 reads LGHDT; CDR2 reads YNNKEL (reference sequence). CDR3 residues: CASSQDTYSSYNEQFF. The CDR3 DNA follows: TGTGCCAGCAGCCAAGACACGTACAGCTCCTACAATGAGCAGTTCTTC.

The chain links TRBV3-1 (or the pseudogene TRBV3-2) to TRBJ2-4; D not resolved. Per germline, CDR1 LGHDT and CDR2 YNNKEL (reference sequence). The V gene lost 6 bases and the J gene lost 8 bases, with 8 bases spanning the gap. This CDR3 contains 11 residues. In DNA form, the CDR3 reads TGTGCCAGCAGAGGTCTGGACATTCAGTACTTC. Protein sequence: CASRGLDIQYF.

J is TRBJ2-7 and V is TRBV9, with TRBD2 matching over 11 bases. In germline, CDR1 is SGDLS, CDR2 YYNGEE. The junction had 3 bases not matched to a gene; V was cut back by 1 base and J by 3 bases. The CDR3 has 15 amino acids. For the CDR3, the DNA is TGTGCCAGCAGCGTAACTAGCGGGAGTGTCTACGAGCAGTACTTC. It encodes CASSVTSGSVYEQYF.

The CDR3 region is CASSFSGEFTDTQYF. The DNA of the CDR3 is TGTGCCAGCAGTTTTTCAGGGGAGTTCACAGATACGCAGTATTTT. This sequence joins TRBV27 and TRBJ2-3; TRBD1 is a possible D gene (6 bases). The V gene's germline CDR1 is MNHEY and CDR2 SMNVEV (reference sequence). Between the trimmed V and J ends, which lost 3 bases and 2 bases, there was a span of 12 bases. The CDR3 contains 15 residues.

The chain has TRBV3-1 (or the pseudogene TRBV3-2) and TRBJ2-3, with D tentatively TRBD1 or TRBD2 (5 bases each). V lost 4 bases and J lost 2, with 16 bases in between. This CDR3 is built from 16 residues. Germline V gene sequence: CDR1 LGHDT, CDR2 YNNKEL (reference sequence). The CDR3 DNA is TGTGCCAGCAGCCTAGCGTCCGGGACGGACACAGATACGCAGTATTTT. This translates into CASSLASGTDTDTQYF.

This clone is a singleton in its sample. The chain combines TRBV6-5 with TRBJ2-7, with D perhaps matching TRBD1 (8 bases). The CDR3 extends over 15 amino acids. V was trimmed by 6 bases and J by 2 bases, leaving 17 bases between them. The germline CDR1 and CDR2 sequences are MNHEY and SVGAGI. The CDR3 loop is CASSPGQGGTYEQYF. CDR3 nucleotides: TGTGCCAGCAGCCCCGGACAGGGAGGGACCTACGAGCAGTACTTC.